The 18 T cell receptor beta chains below all came from one sample that was sequenced in a study of low-dose radiotherapy and immunotherapy resistance in tumors. The time point: after trial treatment. The sample's treatment: LDRT plus nivolumab, ipilimumab, low-dose cyclophosphamide and aspirin (RACIN trial). Covering alpha and beta chains, TRAV- and TRBV-specific primers were used for the first-strand cDNA. The authors amplified TCRs for about 18 PCR cycles with a constant-region primer and a V-primer adapter. TCRdb re-called the reads with MiXCR, one entry per CDR3 protein. The table lists tens of thousands of distinct CDR3 sequences, around a quarter of them singletons. This specimen was PBMCs, taken after low-dose radiotherapy plus immunotherapy. These receptors originate from a male donor with prostate cancer.

This clonotype was detected a few times. The rearrangement joins TRBV5-1 to TRBJ2-3; no clear D gene. Trimming removed 0 bases at V and 2 bases at J, with 7 bases between. The CDR3 has 14 residues. Germline CDR1 is SGHRS and CDR2 is YFSETQ. The CDR3 nucleotides are TGCGCCAGCAGCTTGGACAGTCCCACAGATACGCAGTATTTT. This gives the protein CASSLDSPTDTQYF.

Worth noting for this clonotype: A far larger clone differs by one base, so this is likely a read error. The missing conserved phenylalanine or tryptophan at the end of this CDR3 makes a read error likely. The gene calls are TRBV28 and TRBJ1-1, with D perhaps matching TRBD1 (5 bases). This CDR3 spans 14 amino acids. CDR1 is MDHEN and CDR2 is SYDVKM in the germline V gene. Trimming removed 6 bases from V and 1 base from J, with 12 bases in between. The CDR3 DNA reads as TGTGCCAGCAGCTTCTCAGGGTCGAACACTGAAGCTTTCTTA. Translating it yields CASSFSGSNTEAFL.

This clonotype was counted at least ten times. The V gene is TRBV11-3, the J gene TRBJ2-7, with TRBD1 matching 8 bases. The V gene end was trimmed by 1 base and the J gene end by 6 bases; junction bases not matched to a gene: 11. Germline CDR1 reads SGHNT; CDR2 reads YENEEA. The CDR3 has 16 amino acids. The CDR3 DNA follows: TGTGCCAGCAGCTTAGCGACAGGGGCCGCATCAAGCGAGCAGTACTTC. Translation gives CASSLATGAASSEQYF.

This clonotype was counted many times. The rearrangement uses TRBV27 and TRBJ2-7; D is undetermined. The V gene's germline CDR1 is MNHEY and CDR2 SMNVEV (reference sequence). The CDR3 consists of 11 residues. V was clipped by 8 bases and J by 6 bases, with 11 bases between them. The CDR3 reads CASGKGTEQYF. CDR3 DNA: TGTGCCAGCGGTAAGGGAACCGAGCAGTACTTC.

This clonotype came up many times. V gene TRBV29-1 combines with J gene TRBJ2-1; D may be TRBD1 (6 bases). There are 12 residues in the CDR3. Germline V gene sequence: CDR1 SQVTM, CDR2 ANQGSEA. V dropped 5 bases and J dropped 8 bases, with 13 bases sitting between them. This CDR3 is CSVSRGGHEQFF. The CDR3 coding sequence is TGCAGCGTTTCGAGAGGGGGACATGAGCAGTTCTTC.

The chain uses TRBV28 and TRBJ2-3, with 8 positions matching TRBD2. The CDR3 consists of 16 residues. Germline values: CDR1 MDHEN, CDR2 SYDVKM. V lost 5 bases to trimming and J lost 4 bases; unmatched junction nucleotides: 11. This CDR3 is CASSPLGGGRADTQYF. The CDR3 nucleotides read TGTGCCAGCAGTCCCCTCGGCGGGGGGAGGGCAGATACGCAGTATTTT.

This clonotype appeared many times. The CDR3 protein is CSATTSNTIYF. In DNA form, the CDR3 reads TGCAGTGCTACCACCTCCAACACCATATATTTT. The rearrangement links TRBV20-1 to TRBJ1-3; the D is unclear. Germline assignment: CDR1 DFQATT and CDR2 SNEGSKA (reference sequence). The CDR3 extends over 11 amino acids. V shed 4 bases and J shed 7 bases, with 8 bases lying between them.

This clonotype was seen many times. The chain is built from TRBV19 and TRBJ1-2; D not resolved. Germline CDR1 LNHDA, CDR2 SQIVND (reference sequence). This CDR3 is 13 amino acids long. Trimming removed 5 bases at V and 3 bases at J, with 10 bases between. The CDR3 coding sequence is TGTGCCAGTAGTCCGGGCTCCGACTATGGCTACACCTTC. Protein product: CASSPGSDYGYTF.

This clonotype was picked up many times. The rearrangement joins TRBV12-5 to TRBJ2-1; D gene ambiguous. CDR3 length: 13 residues. CDR1 LGHNT and CDR2 FRNRAP come from the germline V gene. Trimming left V 0 bases short and J 8 bases short, with 8 bases between. Written as DNA, the CDR3 is TGTGCTAGTGGTTTGGTACCCGTGGATGAGCAGTTCTTC. This codes for CASGLVPVDEQFF. Variable domain in full (rest from reference TRBV12-5 and TRBJ2-1): DARVTQTPRHKVTEMGQEVTMRCQPILGHNTVFWYRQTMMQGLELLAYFRNRAPLDDSGMPKDRFSAEMPDATLATLKIQPSEPRDSAVYFCASGLVPVDEQFFGPGTRLTVL.

The chain recombines TRBV5-5 with TRBJ2-7, with D perhaps TRBD1 or TRBD2 (5 bases each). The CDR3 runs to 15 residues. Germline lookup yields CDR1 SGHKS and CDR2 YYEKEE (reference sequence). With 2 bases removed from V and 2 bases from J, the gap between germline ends came to 14 bases. This CDR3 reads CASSFSRDGPYEQYF. CDR3 coding DNA: TGTGCCAGCAGCTTTTCCCGGGACGGTCCCTACGAGCAGTACTTC.

There are many counts of this clonotype. The chain is built from TRBV28 and TRBJ2-5; 8 positions agree with TRBD1. V was pared by 2 bases and J by 0 bases, with 5 bases of the junction left unmatched. The CDR3 runs 16 residues. Germline CDR1 and CDR2: MDHEN and SYDVKM. The DNA of the CDR3 is TGTGCCAGCAGTTTAATCGGACAGGGCAACCAAGAGACCCAGTACTTC. Amino acid sequence: CASSLIGQGNQETQYF. Supplemented by reference TRBV28 and TRBJ2-5, the full variable domain reads DVKVTQSSRYLVKRTGEKVFLECVQDMDHENMFWYRQDPGLGLRLIYFSYDVKMKEKGDIPEGYSVSREKKERFSLILESASTNQTSMYLCASSLIGQGNQETQYFGPGTRLLVL.

This clonotype was seen repeatedly, ten times or more. V gene TRBV5-1 combines with J gene TRBJ2-3, with D perhaps matching TRBD1 (5 bases). Germline assignment: CDR1 SGHRS and CDR2 YFSETQ. The CDR3 runs to 15 residues. V lost 0 bases and J 0 bases, leaving 8 bases between the germline ends. Written as DNA, the CDR3 is TGCGCCAGCAGCTTGGTGGCAGGGAGCACAGATACGCAGTATTTT. As protein: CASSLVAGSTDTQYF.

In this sample, this clonotype turned up many times. This chain joins TRBV25-1 and TRBJ1-2, with 7 bases matching TRBD1. Germline-derived CDR1 and CDR2 are MGHDK and SYGVNS. V shed 7 bases, J shed 4 bases, and the junction held 6 bases outside the gene matches. The CDR3 sequence is 13 residues long. DNA of the CDR3: TGTGCCAGCAAATTTAACAGGGGCTATGGCTACACCTTC. It translates to CASKFNRGYGYTF.

This clonotype has ten or more counts. The rearrangement links TRBV5-1 to TRBJ1-1; D gene ambiguous. CDR3 length: 17 amino acids. Trimming removed 1 base from V and 4 bases from J, with 20 bases in between. CDR1 is SGHRS and CDR2 is YFSETQ in the germline V gene. DNA of the CDR3: TGCGCCAGCAGCTTGAGAGGAAGGTCTGAGGAGGGCACTGAAGCTTTCTTT. Translated, it gives CASSLRGRSEEGTEAFF.

This clonotype has at least ten counts. The J gene is TRBJ2-5, the V gene TRBV10-3; perhaps D is TRBD1 or TRBD2 (5 bases each). V lost 2 bases, J lost 2 bases, and 9 bases lay in between. Germline assignment: CDR1 ENHRY and CDR2 SYGVKD. This CDR3 has 14 amino acids. The CDR3 DNA is TGTGCCATCAGTGAGATCGGGGCTCAAGAGACCCAGTACTTC. Translation: CAISEIGAQETQYF.

The table lists this clonotype with many counts. This sequence joins TRBV28 and TRBJ2-5, with 9 bases that match TRBD1. Per germline, CDR1 MDHEN and CDR2 SYDVKM. The CDR3 spans 13 residues. V was pared by 8 bases and J by 5 bases, with 6 bases of the junction left unmatched. The CDR3 DNA sequence: TGTGCCAGCGAGGGACAGGGATCGGAGACCCAGTACTTC. This translates into CASEGQGSETQYF.

This clonotype was picked up many times. The chain couples TRBV28 to TRBJ1-5; D not certain. The CDR3 contains 15 residues. V lost 3 bases and J lost 6, with 15 bases in between. Germline V gene data show CDR1 as MDHEN and CDR2 as SYDVKM. The CDR3 nucleotides are TGTGCCAGCAGTTTTGGGAGAAGAGAAGGTCAGCCCCAGCATTTT. Translating gives CASSFGRREGQPQHF.

This clonotype was picked up many times. This rearrangement joins TRBV7-2 to TRBJ1-5; D gene ambiguous. Germline V gene sequence: CDR1 SGHTA, CDR2 FQGNSA. The CDR3 length is 14 residues. The V and J ends lost 0 bases and 7 bases respectively, with 10 bases between them. CDR3 sequence (DNA): TGTGCCAGCAGCTTAGCGGGCGGGTGGCAGCCCCAGCATTTT. Protein sequence: CASSLAGGWQPQHF.